This T cell receptor (beta chain) was obtained from a study of blood T cells in healthy people across ages (dated by TCRdb to the mid-2010s). The study in broad terms: In model experiments, template switching captured about one uniquely barcoded TCR beta cDNA molecule for every two T cells. The donors were split into four age groups: young (average 16 years), middle-aged (about 40), aged (over 55) and long-lived (under 90). Age-related changes in TCR beta repertoire diversity were measured in the study by deep sequencing normalized with unique cDNA molecular identifiers. To avoid experimental bias, donors of different ages were spread randomly across the sequencing lanes. Using the same blood draw, the study looked at two additional independent replicas of 1 million unique cDNA reads for two donors, one aged 18 to 30 and the other aged 80 or older.

What the authors observed across the whole study: The CMV infection status of donors was not known, potentially confounding age-related changes in expanded clonotypes. Observed TCR beta diversity per million T cells fell roughly linearly with age, and a significant reduction was already apparent by age around 44. Conclusive comparison of naive and antigen-experienced compartments was prevented by the profiling of bulk unsorted PBMCs. A strong correlation was found between observed TCR beta diversity and the percentage of naive T cells measured by flow cytometry. Compared with the aged group, the long-lived group had more naive CD4+ T cells, fewer expanded clones and increased TCR diversity, a pattern suggesting age selection. Estimates of total diversity from one million sequenced T cells were regarded as lower bounds and underestimates.

Library method: 5' RACE. The sequencer was an Illumina HiSeq 2500. The second PCR ran for roughly 7 to 11 cycles and used a J-beta primer mix along with a sample-barcoded 5' primer. A unique molecular identifier was introduced onto each TCR beta cDNA molecule by a template-switch 5' adaptor carrying 12 random nucleotides. Each sample yielded at least 2.5 million CDR3-containing paired-end reads. First-strand cDNA synthesis was performed from all RNA using the Mint cDNA synthesis kit, with priming by a TRBC-specific oligonucleotide. All cDNA was treated with uracil-DNA glycosylase and then went through a first 18-cycle PCR with the universal primers M1SS and BC2_uni_R. The study's processing was this. For normalization, 1 million high-quality reads were randomly selected from each sample, with every read carrying a distinct molecular identifier. Instead of being binned into consensus sequences, reads with shared molecular identifiers were discarded. MiTCR, set to a Q25 quality threshold and the strictest error-elimination algorithm, was used for CDR3 identification, clonotype clustering and error correction. A nonparametric unseen species model with Euler transformation was used to estimate a lower bound on total TCR beta diversity. The raw public data were reprocessed by TCRdb itself: fastp quality trimming at Q25, MiXCR clonotype calling, in-frame beta chains only. Every entry covers one CDR3 protein and lists the most common genes and DNA from its rows. The V and J calls were not made by the authors but by TCRdb's processing. The table for this sample lists hundreds of thousands of distinct CDR3 sequences; about 30% of them were counted only once. 15% to 18% of the sample lies in the top ten.

Donors were approximately 42 systemically healthy Caucasian individuals from Russia aged roughly 6 to 100 years. Approximately 9.7 milliliters of peripheral blood were drawn from each donor into EDTA-treated Vacutainer tubes. Ficoll-Paque density-gradient centrifugation was used to isolate PBMCs, with at least 7 million per sample. Trizol reagent was used to extract total RNA from PBMCs, with at least 6 micrograms per sample. For every donor, flow cytometry on a PBMC aliquot measured the percentage of naive CD45RAhigh/CD27high T cells. Concerning this clonotype itself: Its binding antigen is unknown. Base-call qualities are not available, and no considerably larger clone is one nucleotide away.

This clonotype was sampled from a woman older than 75 in good health. The sequencing sample was made of blood.

The nucleotides are TGTGCCAGCAGATTCGGGACGAACACTGAAGCTTTCTTT. Its amino acids are CASRFGTNTEAFF. Recombination joined TRBV7-9 with TRBJ1-1; possibly the D gene is TRBD1, per 5 matching bases. CDR1 is given as SEHNR and CDR2 as FQNEAQ, both from the germline V gene (reference sequence). CDR3 length: 13 amino acids, cysteine to phenylalanine. Just the 39-base CDR3 DNA is kept, in frame starting at base 1. V and J are truncated by 6 bases and 1 base respectively, leaving an intervening sequence of 9 bases.